These 32 T cell receptor beta chains came from one sample sequenced in a study of tissue T cells after allogeneic stem cell transplantation. Repertoires were generated with immunoSEQ multiplex PCR, while TCRdb's copy carries only in-frame clones and drops some. The data show approximately 50,000 clones, 65% to 85% seen once. The sequenced material came from sorted cells pooled from one or two spleens. The receptors stem from a pool of C57BL/6 mice in good health.

About this clone: The gene names here belong to mouse. Sequencing ends 1 residue short of the CDR3 end; the germline J gene provides the rest. This chain joins TRBV30 and TRBJ2-5, with 9 positions matching TRBD2. CDR3 length equals 14 residues. With 5 bases clipped from V and 0 bases from J, the junction kept 3 bases outside the gene matches. Germline CDR1 reads SQVVS; CDR2 reads ANEGSEA. This CDR3 is CSSVDWGNQDTQYF. Incomplete CDR3 DNA: TGTAGTTCTGTCGACTGGGGGAACCAAGACACCCAGTAC.

This clone occurred a few times. Gene names follow the mouse nomenclature. The CDR3 goes on 1 residue after the read ends, and that part is filled in from the germline J gene. The chain has TRBV12-1 and TRBJ2-7; D possibly corresponds to TRBD1 (6 bases). The V gene's germline CDR1 is SGHSN and CDR2 HYEKVE. This CDR3 has 15 residues. V dropped 2 bases and J dropped 0 bases, with 13 bases sitting between them. The part of the CDR3 DNA that was read is TGTGCCAGCTCTCCTTCCCGGGACAACTCCTATGAACAGTAC. This translates into CASSPSRDNSYEQY. In full, the CDR3 is CASSPSRDNSYEQYF. The whole variable domain, remainder taken from reference TRBV12-1 and TRBJ2-7, is DSGVVQSPRHIIKEKGGRSVLTCIPISGHSNVVWYQQTLGKELKFLIQHYEKVERDKGFLPSRFSVQQFDDYHSEMNMSALELEDSAMYFCASSPSRDNSYEQYFGPGTRLTVL.

In the case of this clone: The gene names here belong to mouse. From the germline J gene comes the end of the CDR3, since the read stops 1 residue before it. The chain is built from TRBV3 and TRBJ1-1; D gene unclear. The CDR3 consists of 13 residues. CDR1 SNHLY and CDR2 FYNGKV come from the germline V gene (reference sequence). Trimming removed 2 bases from V and 0 bases from J, with 4 bases in between. The part of the CDR3 DNA that was read is TGTGCCAGCAGCTTACATGCAAACACAGAAGTCTTC. Translated: CASSLHANTEVF. From start to end, the CDR3 is CASSLHANTEVFF.

About this clone itself: The listed genes are named as in mouse. The missing CDR3 end, 1 residue past where the read stops, is filled in from the germline J gene. This rearrangement joins TRBV2 to TRBJ2-1, with 8 bases identical to TRBD2. This CDR3 is 15 amino acids long. Germline CDR1 LGHNA, CDR2 YSYQKL. Trimming at V came to 1 base and at J to 3 bases, leaving 2 bases not matched to a gene. CDR3 loop: CASSQAGGSYAEQFF. The CDR3 DNA, read in part, is TGTGCCAGCAGCCAAGCTGGGGGGTCCTATGCTGAGCAGTTC.

Turning to this clone: The genes and germline here are from mouse. The CDR3 goes on 1 residue after the read ends, and that part is filled in from the germline J gene. The chain uses TRBV26 and TRBJ1-1; D gene ambiguous. The CDR3 consists of 14 residues. Per germline, CDR1 KGHPV and CDR2 FQNQEV (reference sequence). Trimming left V 2 bases short and J 1 base short, with 8 bases between. The chain's CDR3 is CASSLGRRNTEVFF. The covered CDR3 bases are TGTGCCAGCAGTCTGGGACGGAGGAACACAGAAGTCTTC.

As regards this clone: Gene labels here are mouse ones. The read comes to an end 1 residue before the CDR3 does, leaving the germline J gene to fill in the end. The chain uses TRBV4 and TRBJ2-1; a possible D gene is TRBD1 (6 bases). The CDR3 covers 13 residues. V lost 6 bases, J lost 4 bases, and 10 bases lay in between. CDR1 is LGHDT and CDR2 is YNNKQL in the germline V gene (reference sequence). The sequenced part of the CDR3 DNA is TGTGCCAGCAGGCGGGACATTTATGCTGAGCAGTTC. It translates to CASRRDIYAEQF. The entire CDR3 protein reads CASRRDIYAEQFF. Variable domain in full (rest from reference TRBV4 and TRBJ2-1): ETAVFQTPNYHVTQVGNEVSFNCKQTLGHDTMYWYKQDSKKLLKIMFSYNNKQLIVNETVPRRFSPQSSDKAHLNLRIKSVEPEDSAVYLCASRRDIYAEQFFGPGTRLTVL.

Worth noting for this clone: The germline and genes are mouse ones. The CDR3 end falls 1 residue outside the read, so it is completed with the germline J gene. The V and J genes are TRBV14 and TRBJ2-3; D gene unclear. The V and J ends lost 4 bases and 5 bases respectively, with 8 bases between them. This CDR3 comprises 12 residues. The V gene's germline CDR1 is SGHDT and CDR2 FRDEAV. The CDR3 spells CASSRNRETLYF. The covered CDR3 bases are TGTGCCAGCAGTAGGAACAGAGAAACGCTGTAT.

A word on this clone: Gene names refer to mouse genes. The read ends 1 residue before the CDR3 terminus; that terminus is restored from the germline J gene. The chain joins TRBV13-2 to TRBJ2-5, with TRBD1 as a possible D gene (5 bases). The CDR3 spans 14 residues. V shed 1 base and J shed 3 bases, with 9 bases lying between them. Germline V CDR1 and CDR2: NNHNN, SYGAGS (reference sequence). This CDR3 reads CASGDSAGQDTQYF. The CDR3 DNA, read in part, is TGTGCCAGCGGTGATTCGGCAGGGCAAGACACCCAGTAC.

With regard to this clone: Any gene name here is a mouse gene name. The CDR3 end lies 1 residue beyond the end of the read and is filled in from the germline J gene. The J gene is TRBJ2-3, the V gene TRBV20, with TRBD2 matching over 7 bases. The CDR3 has 14 amino acids. The germline V gene encodes CDR1 GFQATS and CDR2 STVNSAI. The V and J ends lost 4 bases and 0 bases, in that order; junction bases with no gene match: 4. This chain's CDR3 is CGAIWGSSAETLYF. CDR3 DNA, as far as it was read: TGTGGTGCTATCTGGGGGTCTAGTGCAGAAACGCTGTAT.

This clone was observed a few times. Gene labels here are mouse ones. Sequencing ends 1 residue short of the CDR3 end; the germline J gene provides the rest. The chain recombines TRBV15 with TRBJ1-5; TRBD1 matches 10 bases. J gave up 2 bases and V 6 bases, and 4 bases lay outside the gene matches. CDR1 and CDR2 from the germline V gene are SGHND and FRSKSL. CDR3 length equals 15 residues. CDR3 DNA, as far as it was read: TGTGCCAGCAGGCCGGGACAGGGGTACAACCAGGCTCCGCTT. Its translation: CASRPGQGYNQAPL. Given in full, the CDR3 is CASRPGQGYNQAPLF.

This clone was recorded once. Gene labels here are mouse ones. The read terminates 1 residue ahead of where the CDR3 ends, so the germline J gene completes it. The chain employs TRBV19 and TRBJ2-5; no firm D call. The CDR3 length is 13 residues. CDR1 is FNHDT and CDR2 is SITEND in the germline V gene (reference sequence). Trimming took 3 bases from V and 4 from J, leaving 9 bases between them. CDR3 loop: CASSTRQKDTQYF. The part of the CDR3 DNA that was read is TGTGCCAGCAGTACAAGACAAAAAGACACCCAGTAC.

In the case of this clone: Mouse gene names and germline throughout. The read is 1 residue too short to cover the CDR3 end, so that end is filled in from the germline J gene. This specimen includes other DNA sequences encoding the same CDR3. J is TRBJ1-5 and V is TRBV13-2; 7 bases map to TRBD1. The CDR3 contains 14 residues. V shed 3 bases and J 1 base; nucleotides not matched to a gene: 1. Germline-derived CDR1 and CDR2 are NNHNN and SYGAGS (reference sequence). Incomplete CDR3 DNA: TGTGCCAGCGGTGGGACAGGAAACAACCAGGCTCCGCTT. Encoded protein: CASGGTGNNQAPL. The full CDR3 reads CASGGTGNNQAPLF.

With respect to this clone: Germline and genes: mouse. The CDR3 reads CASSLDGGPYEQYF. Partial CDR3 DNA: TGTGCCAGCTCTCTCGATGGGGGCCCTTATGAACAGTAC. The J gene is TRBJ2-7, the V gene TRBV12-1; either TRBD1 or TRBD2 may supply D (6 bases each). Read data end 1 residue before the CDR3 end; the end is taken from the germline J gene. The CDR3 is 14 amino acids. Germline CDR1 reads SGHSN; CDR2 reads HYEKVE. Trimming left V 0 bases short and J 4 bases short, with 12 bases between.

Details on this clone: The gene symbols are mouse symbols. The read halts 1 residue ahead of the CDR3 end, with the missing end drawn from the germline J gene. The V gene is TRBV13-2, the J gene TRBJ1-5, with D unclear. Germline CDR1 reads NNHNN; CDR2 reads SYGAGS (reference sequence). Trimming pared 3 bases from V and 0 bases from J, leaving 10 bases between. The CDR3 length is 15 residues. CDR3 DNA, as far as it was read: TGTGCCAGCGGTGGCCGGCGGGATAACAACCAGGCTCCGCTT. Translated: CASGGRRDNNQAPL. The CDR3 in full is CASGGRRDNNQAPLF.

A word on this clone: All gene names here are mouse names. The CDR3 end is not reached by the read, which stops 1 residue before it; the germline J gene fills it in. The chain couples TRBV13-3 to TRBJ1-4, with unresolved D. V dropped 0 bases and J dropped 5 bases, with 5 bases sitting between them. The germline CDR1 and CDR2 sequences are NNHDY and SYVADS. The CDR3 loop spans 13 amino acids. The covered CDR3 bases are TGTGCCAGCAGTGATGATGCTAACGAAAGATTATTT. Translating gives CASSDDANERLF. The entire CDR3 protein reads CASSDDANERLFF.

In the case of this clone: Gene names are the mouse ones. Sequencing ends 1 residue short of the CDR3 end; the germline J gene provides the rest. The chain has TRBV1 and TRBJ1-4, with TRBD1 matching 10 bases. Trimming at V came to 3 bases and at J to 6 bases, leaving 1 base not matched to a gene. The CDR3 consists of 14 residues. Germline V CDR1 and CDR2: NSQYPW, LRSPGD (reference sequence). CDR3: CTCSAGTGDERLFF. Incomplete CDR3 DNA: TGCACCTGCAGTGCCGGGACAGGGGACGAAAGATTATTT.

A word on this clone: These gene names are mouse names. Coverage ceases 1 residue before the CDR3 finishes, and the germline J gene fills in the end. The genes are TRBV14 and TRBJ2-4; D is undetermined. The CDR3 length is 12 residues. V lost 2 bases, J lost 0 bases, and 1 base lay in between. CDR1 and CDR2 from the germline V gene are SGHDT and FRDEAV. The part of the CDR3 DNA that was read is TGTGCCAGCAGTTTGAGTCAAAACACCTTGTAC. It is translated as CASSLSQNTLY. The full CDR3 protein is CASSLSQNTLYF.

Remarks on this clone: Germline and genes: mouse. With the read ending 1 residue before the CDR3 end, the germline J gene is used to fill in that end. This rearrangement joins TRBV3 to TRBJ2-7, with TRBD2 matching 11 bases. V lost 5 bases, J lost 4 bases, and 4 bases stayed unmatched. The CDR3 extends over 14 amino acids. Looked up from germline, CDR1 is SNHLY and CDR2 is FYNGKV (reference sequence). This CDR3 is CASSTRDWGYEQYF. The sequenced CDR3 bases are TGTGCCAGCAGCACCCGGGACTGGGGGTATGAACAGTAC.

Concerning this clone: These gene names are mouse names. The observed sequence ends 1 residue before the CDR3 terminus, with the missing tail filled in from the germline J gene. The genes are TRBV3 and TRBJ1-2, with D possibly TRBD1 on 6 matching bases. V lost 1 base and J 0 bases, leaving 9 bases between the germline ends. From germline, CDR1 is SNHLY and CDR2 FYNGKV (reference sequence). CDR3 length: 15 residues. The sequenced part of the CDR3 DNA is TGTGCCAGCAGCTTAGAGGGGGGTGCAAACTCCGACTACACC. Translation: CASSLEGGANSDYT. The entire CDR3 protein reads CASSLEGGANSDYTF. The full variable domain, rest sourced from reference TRBV3 and TRBJ1-2, is GPKVLQIPSHQIIDMGQMVTLNCDPVSNHLYFYWYKQILGQQMEFLVNFYNGKVMEKSKLFKDQFSVERPDGSYFTLKIQPTALEDSAVYFCASSLEGGANSDYTFGSGTRLLVI.

Comment on this clone: Gene names follow the mouse nomenclature. With the read ending 1 residue before the CDR3 end, the germline J gene is used to fill in that end. J is TRBJ2-7 and V is TRBV2, with D maybe TRBD1 (5 bases). The CDR3 has 15 residues. From germline, CDR1 is LGHNA and CDR2 YSYQKL. With 0 bases removed from V and 7 bases from J, the gap between germline ends came to 16 bases. The CDR3 bases that were read are TGTGCCAGCAGCCAAGATCGCCTAAGGGGAGGCGAACAGTAC. Protein: CASSQDRLRGGEQY. The CDR3 in full is CASSQDRLRGGEQYF.

To note about this clone: The listed genes are named as in mouse. The sequenced part of the CDR3 DNA is TGTGCCAGCAGGCCGGACAGCTCCTATGAACAGTAC. Amino acids: CASRPDSSYEQY. From start to end, the CDR3 is CASRPDSSYEQYF. The chain combines TRBV19 with TRBJ2-7, with D maybe TRBD1 (6 bases). The read stops 1 residue short of the end of the CDR3; the missing end is completed from the germline J gene. There are 13 residues in the CDR3. Germline lookup yields CDR1 FNHDT and CDR2 SITEND (reference sequence). Trimming pared 5 bases from V and 0 bases from J, leaving 9 bases between.

This clone was seen only a few times. The gene names given are mouse names. Read coverage stops 1 residue before the CDR3 terminus; the germline J gene supplies the remainder. The gene calls are TRBV3 and TRBJ1-1, with D possibly being TRBD1 (5 bases). Trimming took off 3 bases at V and 3 bases at J, with 8 bases between the two ends. This CDR3 has 13 amino acids. Looked up from germline, CDR1 is SNHLY and CDR2 is FYNGKV (reference sequence). CDR3 in amino acids: CASSLGGDTEVFF. The DNA read from the CDR3 is TGTGCCAGCAGCTTGGGAGGGGACACAGAAGTCTTC.

Turning to this clone: Gene and germline names: mouse. The read falls 1 residue short of the CDR3 end, and the missing part is taken from the germline J gene. V usage is TRBV5 and J usage is TRBJ1-4; 7 bases agree with TRBD1. CDR3 length: 16 residues. Losses at the gene ends were 0 bases for V and 4 bases for J; bases not matched to a gene: 5. The germline V gene encodes CDR1 LGHNA and CDR2 YNLKQL (reference sequence). CDR3 DNA (partial): TGTGCCAGCAGCCAAGAGGTATGGGACAGCAACGAAAGATTATTT. Amino acid sequence: CASSQEVWDSNERLF. The whole CDR3 is CASSQEVWDSNERLFF.

The table lists this clone with a few counts. The gene symbols are mouse symbols. Coverage ceases 1 residue before the CDR3 finishes, and the germline J gene fills in the end. The genes are TRBV13-3 and TRBJ1-4; D might be TRBD1 (6 bases). The CDR3 is 15 residues long. Germline CDR1 NNHDY, CDR2 SYVADS. The V end lost 2 bases, the J end lost 0 bases, and 8 bases lay between the germline ends. The sequenced CDR3 bases are TGTGCCAGCAGTGAAGGGGGGATTTCCAACGAAAGATTATTT. Amino acids: CASSEGGISNERLF. The entire CDR3 is CASSEGGISNERLFF.

Concerning this clone: The genes are named according to mouse. The CDR3 is cut off 1 residue early in the read; its end comes from the germline J gene. V gene TRBV13-1 combines with J gene TRBJ1-1; D uncertain. This CDR3 comprises 13 residues. The germline gives CDR1 NSHNY, CDR2 SYGAGN. The V end was cut by 1 base, the J end by 5 bases, with 9 bases between. The CDR3 DNA, read in part, is TGTGCCAGCAGTGATATGGACTTAACAGAAGTCTTC. This gives the protein CASSDMDLTEVF. The whole CDR3 is CASSDMDLTEVFF.

In regard to this clone: Gene labels here are mouse ones. The CDR3 end falls 1 residue outside the read, so it is completed with the germline J gene. The gene calls are TRBV19 and TRBJ1-6; TRBD1 matches 9 bases. TRBJ1-6 is identified as an open reading frame with a role that is uncertain. Per germline, CDR1 FNHDT and CDR2 SITEND (reference sequence). CDR3 length: 15 amino acids. V lost 0 bases, J lost 7 bases, and 2 bases stayed unmatched. CDR3 amino acids: CASSIGQGGNSPLYF. Partial CDR3 DNA: TGTGCCAGCAGTATAGGACAGGGGGGGAATTCGCCCCTCTAC.

For this clone: Mouse gene names and germline throughout. The read ends 1 residue early relative to the CDR3; the germline J gene fills the gap. The chain couples TRBV3 to TRBJ1-1; TRBD1 matches at 7 bases. After removal of 5 bases from V and 1 base from J, the junction contained 1 base not matched to a gene. Germline-derived CDR1 and CDR2 are SNHLY and FYNGKV (reference sequence). CDR3 length: 13 residues. The CDR3 sequence is CASSRQGNTEVFF. The CDR3 bases that were read are TGTGCCAGCAGCCGACAGGGGAACACAGAAGTCTTC. Full variable domain (missing parts from reference TRBV3 and TRBJ1-1): GPKVLQIPSHQIIDMGQMVTLNCDPVSNHLYFYWYKQILGQQMEFLVNFYNGKVMEKSKLFKDQFSVERPDGSYFTLKIQPTALEDSAVYFCASSRQGNTEVFFGKGTRLTVV.

A note on this clone: The gene names here belong to mouse. The CDR3 extends 1 residue past the end of the read, so its final part is completed from the germline J gene. The chain combines TRBV15 with TRBJ2-7; 11 nucleotides agree with TRBD2. Germline V gives CDR1 SGHND, CDR2 FRSKSL. V shed 4 bases, J shed 7 bases, and the junction held 3 bases outside the gene matches. CDR3 size: 13 residues. The sequenced CDR3 bases are TGTGCCAGCAGTTCGGACTGGGGGGTGGAACAGTAC. It codes for CASSSDWGVEQY. Given in full, the CDR3 is CASSSDWGVEQYF. The full variable domain, in which reference TRBV15 and TRBJ2-7 provide the parts outside the CDR3, is DAGVTQTPRHEVAEKGQTIILKCEPVSGHNDLFWYRQTKIQGLELLSYFRSKSLMEDGGAFKDRFKAEMLNSSFSTLKIQPTEPKDSAVYLCASSSDWGVEQYFGPGTRLTVL.

For this clone: Genes and germline are mouse. CDR3 bases read: TGTGCCAGCGGTGATGGGACTGGGGGTAACTATGCTGAGCAGTTC. Amino acid sequence: CASGDGTGGNYAEQF. In full, the CDR3 reads CASGDGTGGNYAEQFF. This chain links TRBV13-2 with TRBJ2-1; 10 bases agree with TRBD2. The observed sequence ends 1 residue before the CDR3 terminus, with the missing tail filled in from the germline J gene. Germline CDR1 reads NNHNN; CDR2 reads SYGAGS (reference sequence). V trimming: 0 bases; J trimming: 0 bases; junction bases outside the gene matches: 0. The CDR3 sequence is 16 residues long.

As concerns this clone: Germline and genes here are mouse. CDR3 in amino acids: CTCSAAAGSNSDYTF. Incomplete CDR3 DNA: TGCACCTGCAGTGCAGCGGCAGGATCAAACTCCGACTACACC. This chain links TRBV1 with TRBJ1-2; no reliable D call. The read comes to an end 1 residue before the CDR3 does, leaving the germline J gene to fill in the end. Trimming shortened V by 1 base and J by 0 bases, and 9 bases separated the two germline ends. The germline CDR1 and CDR2 sequences are NSQYPW and LRSPGD (reference sequence). The CDR3 extends over 15 amino acids.

This clone was seen a few times. Germline and genes: mouse. The sequenced fragment ends 1 residue before the CDR3 boundary, so the rest is inferred from the germline J gene. J is TRBJ2-7 and V is TRBV3, with D tentatively TRBD1 (6 bases). The CDR3 consists of 15 residues. Germline V gene data show CDR1 as SNHLY and CDR2 as FYNGKV (reference sequence). V lost 1 base, J lost 0 bases, and 10 bases lay in between. Incomplete CDR3 DNA: TGTGCCAGCAGCTTAGAGGGGGAGAGCTCCTATGAACAGTAC. Its translation: CASSLEGESSYEQY. The whole CDR3 region reads CASSLEGESSYEQYF. Full variable domain (outside the CDR3, taken from reference TRBV3 and TRBJ2-7): GPKVLQIPSHQIIDMGQMVTLNCDPVSNHLYFYWYKQILGQQMEFLVNFYNGKVMEKSKLFKDQFSVERPDGSYFTLKIQPTALEDSAVYFCASSLEGESSYEQYFGPGTRLTVL.

On this clone itself: The gene names here belong to mouse. Read data end 1 residue before the CDR3 end; the end is taken from the germline J gene. The J gene is TRBJ1-4, the V gene TRBV13-2; 7 bases line up with TRBD1. V shed 5 bases and J 0 bases; nucleotides not matched to a gene: 7. The CDR3 covers 16 residues. The germline V gene has CDR1 NNHNN and CDR2 SYGAGS (reference sequence). The sequenced part of the CDR3 DNA is TGTGCCAGCGGCAGGGGGGGAGGGATTTCCAACGAAAGATTATTT. It specifies CASGRGGGISNERLF. The whole CDR3 region reads CASGRGGGISNERLFF.